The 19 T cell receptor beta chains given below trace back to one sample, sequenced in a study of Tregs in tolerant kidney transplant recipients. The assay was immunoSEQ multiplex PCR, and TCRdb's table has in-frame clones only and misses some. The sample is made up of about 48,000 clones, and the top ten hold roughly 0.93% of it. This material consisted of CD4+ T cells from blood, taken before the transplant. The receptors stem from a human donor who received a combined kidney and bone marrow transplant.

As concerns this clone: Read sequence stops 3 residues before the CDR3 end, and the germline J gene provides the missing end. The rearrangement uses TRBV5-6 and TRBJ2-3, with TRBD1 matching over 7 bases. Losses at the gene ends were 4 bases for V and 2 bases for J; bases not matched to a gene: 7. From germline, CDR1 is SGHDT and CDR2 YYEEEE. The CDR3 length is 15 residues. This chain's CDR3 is CASSLLTGFTDTQYF. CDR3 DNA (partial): TGTGCCAGCAGCCTGTTGACAGGGTTCACAGATACG.

CDR3 sequence: CASSRGTSSWDEQFF. The sequenced part of the CDR3 DNA is TGTGCCAGTAGTCGCGGGACTAGCTCCTGGGATGAG. The rearrangement links TRBV19 to TRBJ2-1; the match to TRBD2 covers 9 bases. The DNA ends 3 residues before the CDR3 does, and the rest of the CDR3 is filled in from the germline J gene. Germline assignment: CDR1 LNHDA and CDR2 SQIVND (reference sequence). This CDR3 comprises 15 residues. J gave up 8 bases and V 5 bases, and 10 bases lay outside the gene matches.

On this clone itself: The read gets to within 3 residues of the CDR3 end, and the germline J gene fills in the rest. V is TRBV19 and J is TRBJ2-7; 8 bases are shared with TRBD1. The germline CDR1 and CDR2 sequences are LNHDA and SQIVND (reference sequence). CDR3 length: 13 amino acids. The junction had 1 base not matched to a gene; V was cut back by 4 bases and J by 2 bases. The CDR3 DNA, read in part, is TGTGCCAGTAGTAGGGGACAGGCCTACGAG. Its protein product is CASSRGQAYE. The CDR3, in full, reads CASSRGQAYEQYF.

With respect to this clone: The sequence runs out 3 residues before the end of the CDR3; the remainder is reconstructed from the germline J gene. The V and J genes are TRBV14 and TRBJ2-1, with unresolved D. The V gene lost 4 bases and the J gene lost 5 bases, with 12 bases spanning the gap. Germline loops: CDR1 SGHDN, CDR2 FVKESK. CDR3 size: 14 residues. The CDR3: CASSLSNRNNEQFF. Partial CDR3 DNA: TGTGCCAGCAGCCTCTCGAACAGAAACAATGAG.

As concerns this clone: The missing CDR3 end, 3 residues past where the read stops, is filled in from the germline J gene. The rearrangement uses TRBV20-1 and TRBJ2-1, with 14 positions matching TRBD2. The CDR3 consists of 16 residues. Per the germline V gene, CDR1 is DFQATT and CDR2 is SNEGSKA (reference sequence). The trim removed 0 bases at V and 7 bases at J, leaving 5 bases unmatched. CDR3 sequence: CSARDLGLAGENEQFF. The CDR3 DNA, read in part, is TGCAGTGCTAGAGATCTGGGACTAGCGGGAGAAAATGAG.

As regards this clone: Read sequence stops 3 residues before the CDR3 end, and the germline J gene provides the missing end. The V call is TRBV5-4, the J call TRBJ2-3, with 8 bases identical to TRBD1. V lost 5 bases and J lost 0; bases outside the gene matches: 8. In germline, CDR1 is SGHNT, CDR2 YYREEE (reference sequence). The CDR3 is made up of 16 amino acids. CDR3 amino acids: CASRHQGAPSTDTQYF. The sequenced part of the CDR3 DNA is TGTGCCAGCAGGCATCAGGGGGCCCCTAGCACAGATACG.

The CDR3 sequence is CASSWTGGNEKLFF. The sequenced CDR3 bases are TGTGCCAGCAGCTGGACAGGGGGGAATGAAAAA. The chain recombines TRBV13 with TRBJ1-4, with 10 bases identical to TRBD1. Sequencing ends 3 residues short of the CDR3 end; the germline J gene provides the rest. The ends lost 4 bases at V and 5 bases at J; junction bases unmatched: 1. Germline CDR1 is PRHDT and CDR2 is FYEKMQ (reference sequence). This CDR3 contains 14 residues. Full variable domain (remainder filled in from reference TRBV13 and TRBJ1-4): AAGVIQSPRHLIKEKRETATLKCYPIPRHDTVYWYQQGPGQDPQFLISFYEKMQSDKGSIPDRFSAQQFSDYHSELNMSSLELGDSALYFCASSWTGGNEKLFFGSGTQLSVL.

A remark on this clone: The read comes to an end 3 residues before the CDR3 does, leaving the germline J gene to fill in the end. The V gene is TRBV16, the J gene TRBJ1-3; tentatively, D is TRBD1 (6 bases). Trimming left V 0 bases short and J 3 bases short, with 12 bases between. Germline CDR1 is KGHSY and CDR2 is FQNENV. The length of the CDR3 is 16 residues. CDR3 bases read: TGTGCCAGCAGCCAATCCCGGACAGATTATGGAAACACC. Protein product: CASSQSRTDYGNT. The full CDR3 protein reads CASSQSRTDYGNTIYF.

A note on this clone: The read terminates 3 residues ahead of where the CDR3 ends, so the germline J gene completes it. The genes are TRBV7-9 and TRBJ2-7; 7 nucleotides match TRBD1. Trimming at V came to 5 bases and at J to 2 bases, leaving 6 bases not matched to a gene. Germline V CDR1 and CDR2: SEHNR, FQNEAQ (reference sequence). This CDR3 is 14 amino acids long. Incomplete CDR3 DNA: TGTGCCAGCAGCCCCGGGACAGAGCCCTACGAG. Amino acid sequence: CASSPGTEPYE. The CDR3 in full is CASSPGTEPYEQYF.

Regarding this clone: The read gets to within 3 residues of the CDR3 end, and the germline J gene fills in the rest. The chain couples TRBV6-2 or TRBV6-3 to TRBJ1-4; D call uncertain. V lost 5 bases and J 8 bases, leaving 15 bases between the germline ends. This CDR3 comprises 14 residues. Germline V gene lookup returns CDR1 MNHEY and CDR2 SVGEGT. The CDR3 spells CASSLGRSGEKLFF. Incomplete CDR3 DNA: TGTGCCAGCAGTCTCGGACGGTCGGGGGAAAAA.

The CDR3 region is CASSLRDSYEKLFF. Partial CDR3 DNA: TGCGCCAGCAGCCTCCGGGACAGCTATGAAAAA. The chain recombines TRBV5-1 with TRBJ1-4, with TRBD1 matching 7 bases. Read sequence stops 3 residues before the CDR3 end, and the germline J gene provides the missing end. The CDR3 contains 14 residues. The germline V gene encodes CDR1 SGHRS and CDR2 YFSETQ. Germline trimming cut 4 bases from V and 6 bases from J; bases unmatched to any gene: 6. Drawing the rest from reference TRBV5-1 and TRBJ1-4, the complete variable domain is KAGVTQTPRYLIKTRGQQVTLSCSPISGHRSVSWYQQTPGQGLQFLFEYFSETQRNKGNFPGRFSGRQFSNSRSEMNVSTLELGDSALYLCASSLRDSYEKLFFGSGTQLSVL.

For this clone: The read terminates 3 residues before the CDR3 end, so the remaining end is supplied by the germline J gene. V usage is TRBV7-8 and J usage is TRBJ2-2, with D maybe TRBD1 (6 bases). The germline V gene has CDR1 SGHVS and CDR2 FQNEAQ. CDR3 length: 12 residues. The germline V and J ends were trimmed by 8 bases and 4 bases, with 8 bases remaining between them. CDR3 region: CASLGGTGELFF. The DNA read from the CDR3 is TGTGCCAGCCTAGGGGGCACCGGGGAG.

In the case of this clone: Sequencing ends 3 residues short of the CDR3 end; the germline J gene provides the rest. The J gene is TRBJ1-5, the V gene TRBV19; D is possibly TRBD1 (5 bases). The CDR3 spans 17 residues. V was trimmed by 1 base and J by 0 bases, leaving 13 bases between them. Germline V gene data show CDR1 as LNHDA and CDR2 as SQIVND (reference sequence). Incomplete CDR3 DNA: TGTGCCAGTAGTATAGGAGGGGCACAATATAGCAATCAGCCC. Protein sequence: CASSIGGAQYSNQP. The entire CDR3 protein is CASSIGGAQYSNQPQHF.

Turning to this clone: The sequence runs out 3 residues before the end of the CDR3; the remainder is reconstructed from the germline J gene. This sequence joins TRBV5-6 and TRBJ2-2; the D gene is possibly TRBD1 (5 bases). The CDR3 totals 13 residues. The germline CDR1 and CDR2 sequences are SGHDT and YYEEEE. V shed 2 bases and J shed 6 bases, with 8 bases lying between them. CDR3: CASSFGHPGELFF. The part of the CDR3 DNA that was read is TGTGCCAGCAGCTTCGGACATCCCGGGGAG. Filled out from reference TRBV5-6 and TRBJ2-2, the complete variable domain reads DAGVTQSPTHLIKTRGQQVTLRCSPKSGHDTVSWYQQALGQGPQFIFQYYEEEERQRGNFPDRFSGHQFPNYSSELNVNALLLGDSALYLCASSFGHPGELFFGEGSRLTVL.

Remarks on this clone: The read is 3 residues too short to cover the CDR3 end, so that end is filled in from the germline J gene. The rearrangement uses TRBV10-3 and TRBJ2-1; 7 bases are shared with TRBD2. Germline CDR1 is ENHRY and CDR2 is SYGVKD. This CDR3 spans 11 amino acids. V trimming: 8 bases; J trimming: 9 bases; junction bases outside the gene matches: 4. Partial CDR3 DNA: TGTGCCATCGGCCCTAGCGGTGAG. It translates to CAIGPSGE. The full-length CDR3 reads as CAIGPSGEQFF.

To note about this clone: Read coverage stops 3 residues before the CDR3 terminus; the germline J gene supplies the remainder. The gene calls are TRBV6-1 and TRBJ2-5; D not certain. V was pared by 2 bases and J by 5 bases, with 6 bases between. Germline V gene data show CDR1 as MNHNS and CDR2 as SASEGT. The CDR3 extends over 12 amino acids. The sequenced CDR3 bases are TGTGCCAGCAGTGAATGGCCGGAGACC. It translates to CASSEWPET. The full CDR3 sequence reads CASSEWPETQYF.

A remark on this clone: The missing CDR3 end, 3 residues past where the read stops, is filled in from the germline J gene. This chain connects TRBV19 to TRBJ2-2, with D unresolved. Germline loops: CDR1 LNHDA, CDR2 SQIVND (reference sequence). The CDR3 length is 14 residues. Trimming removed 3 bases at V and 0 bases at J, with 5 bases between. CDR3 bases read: TGTGCCAGTAGTATTATCGCGAACACCGGGGAG. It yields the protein CASSIIANTGE. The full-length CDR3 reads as CASSIIANTGELFF.

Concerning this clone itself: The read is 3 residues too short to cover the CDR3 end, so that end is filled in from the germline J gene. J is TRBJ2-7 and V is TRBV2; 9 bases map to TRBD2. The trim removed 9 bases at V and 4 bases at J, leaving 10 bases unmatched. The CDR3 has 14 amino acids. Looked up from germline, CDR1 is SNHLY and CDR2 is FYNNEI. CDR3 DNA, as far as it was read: TGTGCCAGTGGGGGGGTTAGCGGGAGTTACGAG. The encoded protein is CASGGVSGSYE. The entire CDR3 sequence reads CASGGVSGSYEQYF.

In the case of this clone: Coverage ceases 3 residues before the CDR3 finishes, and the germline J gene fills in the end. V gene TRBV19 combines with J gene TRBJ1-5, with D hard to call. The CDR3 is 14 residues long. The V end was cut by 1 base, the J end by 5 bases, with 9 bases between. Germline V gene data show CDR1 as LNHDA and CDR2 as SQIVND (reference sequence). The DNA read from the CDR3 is TGTGCCAGTAGTATAGGGGCAGACCATCAGCCC. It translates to CASSIGADHQP. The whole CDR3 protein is CASSIGADHQPQHF.